Presented here are 2 T cell receptor beta chains from one specimen sequenced in a study of spatial heterogeneity in lung cancer (dated 2019 in TCRdb). The time point label on this specimen signifies: sample taken at primary tumor resection. For TCR sequencing, whole RNA was extracted from tumor and nontumor lung tissue, or from cryopreserved PBMC samples, and no cell sorting was done. The method was 5' RACE. Sequencing was performed on a NextSeq 500. The public reads were run again by TCRdb, first through fastp at Q25 and then through MiXCR, and only productive beta chains were kept. Each record represents a unique CDR3 protein, reported with the most common genes and DNA among its rows. Present in this sample are 36,000 or so distinct CDR3 sequences, less than 5.5% of which were seen just once. The ten largest clones take up 29% of the sample. Source: PBMCs, taken at surgery. These receptors all come from a female donor with early-stage non-small cell lung cancer.

This clonotype was counted many times. For the CDR3, the DNA is TGTGCCAGCAGTAGAAGGAAGGACACTGAAGCTTTCTTT. Translated: CASSRRKDTEAFF. The chain has TRBV6-5 and TRBJ1-1; D uncertain. CDR3 size: 13 residues. V was shortened by 5 bases and J by 3 bases, with 10 bases between the two germline ends. CDR1 and CDR2 from the germline V gene are MNHEY and SVGAGI.

This clonotype was recorded at least ten times. The gene calls are TRBV4-1 and TRBJ2-7, with D tentatively TRBD1 or TRBD2 (6 bases each). The V gene's germline CDR1 is MGHRA and CDR2 YSYEKL. This CDR3 contains 16 residues. V gave up 3 bases and J gave up 0 bases, with 15 bases separating them. In DNA form, the CDR3 reads TGCGCCAGCAGCCATAGGGGGACTCGGGGCTCCTACGAGCAGTACTTC. Its translation: CASSHRGTRGSYEQYF.